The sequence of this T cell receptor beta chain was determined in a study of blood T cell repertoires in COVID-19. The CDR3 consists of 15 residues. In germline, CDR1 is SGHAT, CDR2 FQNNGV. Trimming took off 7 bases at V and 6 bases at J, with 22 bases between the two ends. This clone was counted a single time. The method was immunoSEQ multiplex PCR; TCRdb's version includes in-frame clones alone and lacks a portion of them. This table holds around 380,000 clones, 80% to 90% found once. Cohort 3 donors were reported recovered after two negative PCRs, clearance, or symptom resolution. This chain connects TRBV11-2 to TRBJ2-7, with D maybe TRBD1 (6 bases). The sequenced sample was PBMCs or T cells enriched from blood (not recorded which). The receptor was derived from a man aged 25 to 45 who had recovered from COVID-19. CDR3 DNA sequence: TGTGCCAGCACCCCCCTAACAGGGTCTTTCGCCGAGCAGTACTTC. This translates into CASTPLTGSFAEQYF. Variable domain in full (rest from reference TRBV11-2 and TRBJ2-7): EAGVAQSPRYKIIEKRQSVAFWCNPISGHATLYWYQQILGQGPKLLIQFQNNGVVDDSQLPKDRFSAERLKGVDSTLKIQPAKLEDSAVYLCASTPLTGSFAEQYFGPGTRLTVT.